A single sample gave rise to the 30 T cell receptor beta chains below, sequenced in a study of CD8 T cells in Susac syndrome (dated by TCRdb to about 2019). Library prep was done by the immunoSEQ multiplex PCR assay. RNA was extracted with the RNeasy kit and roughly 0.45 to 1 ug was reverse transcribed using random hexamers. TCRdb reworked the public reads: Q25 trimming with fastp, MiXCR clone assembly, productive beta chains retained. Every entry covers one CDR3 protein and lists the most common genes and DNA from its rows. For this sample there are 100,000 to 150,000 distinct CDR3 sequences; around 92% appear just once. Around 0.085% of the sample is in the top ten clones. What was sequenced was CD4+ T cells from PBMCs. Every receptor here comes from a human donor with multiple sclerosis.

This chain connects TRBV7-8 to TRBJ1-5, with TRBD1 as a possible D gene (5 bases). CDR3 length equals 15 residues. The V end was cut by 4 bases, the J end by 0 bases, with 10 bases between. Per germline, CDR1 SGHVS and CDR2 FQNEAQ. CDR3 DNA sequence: TGTGCCAGCAGCTCCGGGGCGGTTAGCAATCAGCCCCAGCATTTT. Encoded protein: CASSSGAVSNQPQHF.

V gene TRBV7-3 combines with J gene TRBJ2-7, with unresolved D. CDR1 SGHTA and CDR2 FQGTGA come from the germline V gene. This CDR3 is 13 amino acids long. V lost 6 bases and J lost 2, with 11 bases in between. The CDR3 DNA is TGTGCCAGCAGTTCCCTAGATGCCTACGAGCAGTACTTC. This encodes CASSSLDAYEQYF. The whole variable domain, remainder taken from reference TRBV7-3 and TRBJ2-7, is GAGVSQTPSNKVTEKGKYVELRCDPISGHTALYWYRQSLGQGPEFLIYFQGTGAADDSGLPNDRFFAVRPEGSVSTLKIQRTERGDSAVYLCASSSLDAYEQYFGPGTRLTVT.

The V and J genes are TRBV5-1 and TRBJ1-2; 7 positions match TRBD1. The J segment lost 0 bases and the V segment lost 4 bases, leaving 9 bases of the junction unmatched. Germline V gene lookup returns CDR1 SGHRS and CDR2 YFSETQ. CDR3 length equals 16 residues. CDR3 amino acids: CASSTGQLAANYGYTF. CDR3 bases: TGCGCCAGCAGCACGGGACAGTTGGCTGCTAACTATGGCTACACCTTC.

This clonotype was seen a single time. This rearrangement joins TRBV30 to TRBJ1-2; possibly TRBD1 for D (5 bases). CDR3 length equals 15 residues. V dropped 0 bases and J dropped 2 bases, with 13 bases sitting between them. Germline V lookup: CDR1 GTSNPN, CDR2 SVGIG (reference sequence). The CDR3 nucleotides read TGTGCCTGGAGTGTTGGGGGAAAAGCCAACTATGGCTACACCTTC. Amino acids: CAWSVGGKANYGYTF.

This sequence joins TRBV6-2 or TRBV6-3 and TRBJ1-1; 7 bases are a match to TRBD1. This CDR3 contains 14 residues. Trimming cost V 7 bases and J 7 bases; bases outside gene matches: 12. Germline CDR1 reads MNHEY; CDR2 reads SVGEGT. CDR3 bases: TGTGCCAGCAACCAGGGGGGTACGTATGGTGAAGCTTTCTTT. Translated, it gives CASNQGGTYGEAFF.

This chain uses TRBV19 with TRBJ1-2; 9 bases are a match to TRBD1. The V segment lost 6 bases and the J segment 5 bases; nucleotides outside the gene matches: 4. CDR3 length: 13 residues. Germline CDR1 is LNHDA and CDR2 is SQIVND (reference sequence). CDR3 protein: CASRRQGEYGYTF. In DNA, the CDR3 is TGTGCCAGTAGACGACAGGGGGAATATGGCTACACCTTC.

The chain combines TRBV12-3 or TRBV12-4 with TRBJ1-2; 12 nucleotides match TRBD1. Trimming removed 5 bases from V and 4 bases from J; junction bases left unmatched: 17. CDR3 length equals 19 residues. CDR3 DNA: TGTGCCAGCAGTCCTCAAGGGCGGGACAGGGGGCTCGTCTTCTATGGCTACACCTTC. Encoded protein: CASSPQGRDRGLVFYGYTF.

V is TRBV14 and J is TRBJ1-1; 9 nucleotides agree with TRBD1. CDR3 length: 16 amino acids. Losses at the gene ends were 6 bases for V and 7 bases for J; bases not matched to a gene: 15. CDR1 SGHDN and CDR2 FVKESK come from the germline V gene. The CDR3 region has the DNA TGTGCCAGCAGACAAAATCCGGGACAGGGAACTTATGAAGCTTTCTTT. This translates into CASRQNPGQGTYEAFF.

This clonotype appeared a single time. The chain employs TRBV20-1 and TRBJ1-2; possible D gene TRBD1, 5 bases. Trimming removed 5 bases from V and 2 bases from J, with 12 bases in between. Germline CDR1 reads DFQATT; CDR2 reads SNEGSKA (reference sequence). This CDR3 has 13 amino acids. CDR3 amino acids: CSAPRGANYGYTF. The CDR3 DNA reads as TGCAGTGCTCCAAGAGGGGCAAACTATGGCTACACCTTC.

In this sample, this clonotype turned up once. The CDR3 loop reads CASSYSPTPKMGSQYF. CDR3 bases: TGTGCCAGCAGTTACAGCCCTACCCCCAAGATGGGGTCCCAGTACTTC. This chain links TRBV6-5 with TRBJ2-5; D is unresolved. The CDR3 totals 16 residues. Germline V lookup: CDR1 MNHEY, CDR2 SVGAGI. Trimming shortened V by 2 bases and J by 9 bases, and 22 bases separated the two germline ends.

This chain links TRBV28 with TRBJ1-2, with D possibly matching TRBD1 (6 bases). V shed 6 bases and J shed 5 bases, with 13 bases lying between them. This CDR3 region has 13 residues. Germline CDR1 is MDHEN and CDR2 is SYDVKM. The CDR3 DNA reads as TGTGCCAGCAGCCCGGGGGGGCTGTATGGCTACACCTTC. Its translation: CASSPGGLYGYTF.

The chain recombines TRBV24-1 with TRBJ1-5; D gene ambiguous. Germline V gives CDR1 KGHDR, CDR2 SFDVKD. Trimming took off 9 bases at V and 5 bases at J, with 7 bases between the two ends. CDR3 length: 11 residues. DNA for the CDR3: TGTGCCACCGGTGCAGATCAGCCCCAGCATTTT. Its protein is CATGADQPQHF.

CDR3 protein: CSVEERQETQYF. The DNA of the CDR3 is TGCAGCGTTGAAGAGAGGCAAGAGACCCAGTACTTC. This rearrangement joins TRBV29-1 to TRBJ2-5, with D unclear. V gave up 0 bases and J gave up 2 bases, with 4 bases separating them. Per germline, CDR1 SQVTM and CDR2 ANQGSEA. The CDR3 spans 12 residues.

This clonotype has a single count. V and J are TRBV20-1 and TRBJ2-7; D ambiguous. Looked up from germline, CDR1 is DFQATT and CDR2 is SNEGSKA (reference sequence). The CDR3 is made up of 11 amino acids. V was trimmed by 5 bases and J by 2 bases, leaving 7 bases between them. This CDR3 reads CSAYMAYEQYF. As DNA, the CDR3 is TGCAGTGCTTACATGGCCTACGAGCAGTACTTC.

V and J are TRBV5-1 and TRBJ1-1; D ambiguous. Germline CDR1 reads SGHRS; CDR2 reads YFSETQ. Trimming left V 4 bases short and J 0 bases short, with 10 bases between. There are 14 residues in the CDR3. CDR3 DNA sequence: TGCGCCAGCAGCAATGCCGGAATGAACACTGAAGCTTTCTTT. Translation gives CASSNAGMNTEAFF.

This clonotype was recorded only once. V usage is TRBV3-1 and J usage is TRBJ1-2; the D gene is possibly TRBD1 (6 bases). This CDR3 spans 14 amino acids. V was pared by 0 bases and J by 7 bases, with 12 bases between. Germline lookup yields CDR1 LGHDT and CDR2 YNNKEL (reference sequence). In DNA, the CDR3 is TGTGCCAGCAGCCAAGAAGTCAGGGGTTCTGGCTACACCTTC. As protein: CASSQEVRGSGYTF.

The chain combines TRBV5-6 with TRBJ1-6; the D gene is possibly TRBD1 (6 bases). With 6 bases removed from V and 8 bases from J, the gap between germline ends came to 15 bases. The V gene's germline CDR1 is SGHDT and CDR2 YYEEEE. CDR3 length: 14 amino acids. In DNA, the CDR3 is TGTGCCAGCATCCAACAGGGATTCGATTCACCCCTCCACTTT. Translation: CASIQQGFDSPLHF.

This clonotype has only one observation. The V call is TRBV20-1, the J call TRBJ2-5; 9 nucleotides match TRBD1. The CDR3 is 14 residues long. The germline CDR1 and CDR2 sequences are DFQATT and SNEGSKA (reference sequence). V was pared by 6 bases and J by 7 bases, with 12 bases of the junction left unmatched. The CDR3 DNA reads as TGCAGTGCCCCCCTCCCTTGGACAGGGGTGACCCAGTACTTC. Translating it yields CSAPLPWTGVTQYF.

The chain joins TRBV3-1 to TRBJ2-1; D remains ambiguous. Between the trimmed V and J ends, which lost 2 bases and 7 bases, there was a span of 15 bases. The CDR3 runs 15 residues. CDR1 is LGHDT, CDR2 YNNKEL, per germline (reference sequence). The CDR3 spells CASSQRQVKGNEQFF. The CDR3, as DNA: TGTGCCAGCAGCCAACGGCAGGTAAAGGGAAATGAGCAGTTCTTC.

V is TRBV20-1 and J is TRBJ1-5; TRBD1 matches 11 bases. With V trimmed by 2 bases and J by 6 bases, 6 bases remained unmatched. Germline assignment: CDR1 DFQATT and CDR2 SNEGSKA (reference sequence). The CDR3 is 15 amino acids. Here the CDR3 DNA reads TGCAGTGCTAGATCGGGACAGGGGGAAAGTCAGCCCCAGCATTTT. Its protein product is CSARSGQGESQPQHF.

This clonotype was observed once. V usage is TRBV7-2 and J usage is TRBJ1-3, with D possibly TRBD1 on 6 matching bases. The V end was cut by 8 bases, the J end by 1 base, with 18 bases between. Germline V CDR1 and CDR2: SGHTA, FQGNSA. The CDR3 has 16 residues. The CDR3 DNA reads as TGTGCCAGCGGACGGACAGACCTGGGGTCTGGAAACACCATATATTTT. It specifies CASGRTDLGSGNTIYF.

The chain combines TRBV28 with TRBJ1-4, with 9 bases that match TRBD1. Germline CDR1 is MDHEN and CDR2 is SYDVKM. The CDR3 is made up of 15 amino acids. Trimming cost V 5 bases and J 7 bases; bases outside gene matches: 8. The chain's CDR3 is CASSGQGTGGEKLFF. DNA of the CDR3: TGTGCCAGCAGTGGACAGGGGACCGGGGGTGAAAAACTGTTTTTT.

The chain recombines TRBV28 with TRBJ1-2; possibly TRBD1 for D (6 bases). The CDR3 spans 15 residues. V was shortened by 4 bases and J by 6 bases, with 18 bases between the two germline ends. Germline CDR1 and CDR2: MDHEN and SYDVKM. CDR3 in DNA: TGTGCCAGCAGTTCCCCCATCGGGTACAGGGATGGCTACACCTTC. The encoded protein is CASSSPIGYRDGYTF.

The CDR3 nucleotides read TGCAGTGCTAGAAGGGGGCGGGGTGAGCAGTTCTTC. Residues: CSARRGRGEQFF. The gene calls are TRBV20-1 and TRBJ2-1, with D possibly TRBD1 on 7 matching bases. This CDR3 has 12 residues. Trimming took 2 bases from V and 9 from J, leaving 11 bases between them. Germline V gene data show CDR1 as DFQATT and CDR2 as SNEGSKA (reference sequence).

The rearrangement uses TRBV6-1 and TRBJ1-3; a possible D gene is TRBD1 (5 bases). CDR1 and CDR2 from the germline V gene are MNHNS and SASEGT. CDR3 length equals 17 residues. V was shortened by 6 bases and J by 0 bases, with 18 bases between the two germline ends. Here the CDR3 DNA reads TGTGCCAGCAGCCTCCCGACAGACGGGGGCTCTGGAAACACCATATATTTT. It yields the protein CASSLPTDGGSGNTIYF.

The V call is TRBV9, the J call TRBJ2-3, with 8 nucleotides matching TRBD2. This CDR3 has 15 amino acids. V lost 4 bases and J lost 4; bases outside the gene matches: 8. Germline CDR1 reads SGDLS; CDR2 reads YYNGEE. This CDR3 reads CASSPQRGNADTQYF. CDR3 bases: TGTGCCAGCAGCCCACAGCGGGGGAACGCAGATACGCAGTATTTT.

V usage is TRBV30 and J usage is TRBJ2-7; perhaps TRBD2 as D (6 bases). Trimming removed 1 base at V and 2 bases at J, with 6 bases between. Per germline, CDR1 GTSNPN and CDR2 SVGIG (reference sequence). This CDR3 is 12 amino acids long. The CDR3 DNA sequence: TGTGCCTGGAGTGGGGGGGCCTACGAGCAGTACTTC. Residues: CAWSGGAYEQYF. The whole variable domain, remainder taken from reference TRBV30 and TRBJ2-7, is SQTIHQWPATLVQPVGSPLSLECTVEGTSNPNLYWYRQAAGRGLQLLFYSVGIGQISSEVPQNLSASRPQDRQFILSSKKLLLSDSGFYLCAWSGGAYEQYFGPGTRLTVT.

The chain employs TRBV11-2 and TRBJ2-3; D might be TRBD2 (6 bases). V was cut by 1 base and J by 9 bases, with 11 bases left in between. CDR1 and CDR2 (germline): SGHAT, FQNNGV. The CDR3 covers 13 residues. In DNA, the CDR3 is TGTGCCAGCAGCTTAGGAACGGAGGGGACGCAGTATTTT. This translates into CASSLGTEGTQYF. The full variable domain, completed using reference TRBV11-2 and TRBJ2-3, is EAGVAQSPRYKIIEKRQSVAFWCNPISGHATLYWYQQILGQGPKLLIQFQNNGVVDDSQLPKDRFSAERLKGVDSTLKIQPAKLEDSAVYLCASSLGTEGTQYFGPGTRLTVL.

CDR3 bases: TGTGCCAGCACCAACTGGGGGAACAGGGTTACATTCTTT. Amino acids: CASTNWGNRVTFF. The J gene is TRBJ1-1, the V gene TRBV28, with TRBD1 as a possible D gene (6 bases). CDR1 is MDHEN and CDR2 is SYDVKM in the germline V gene. CDR3 size: 13 residues. Trimming left V 7 bases short and J 14 bases short, with 23 bases between.

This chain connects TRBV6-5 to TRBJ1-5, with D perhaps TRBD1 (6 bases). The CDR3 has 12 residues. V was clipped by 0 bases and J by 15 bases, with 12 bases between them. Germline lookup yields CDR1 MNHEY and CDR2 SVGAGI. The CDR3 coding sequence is TGTGCCAGCAGTTACTCCGGGGGCCCAGGGCATTTT. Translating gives CASSYSGGPGHF.